The rows below give T cell receptor beta chains drawn from one sample of a study of cytomegalovirus exposure and HLA in healthy donors. TCRdb's table, derived via immunoSEQ multiplex PCR, lists solely in-frame clones and lacks some. The sample lists about 120,000 clones, around 60% occurring once. Sequences were obtained from PBMCs. The receptors derive from a middle-aged man in good health and CMV-seropositive. Both conserved end residues are part of each CDR3. The D gene is left open where the match is weak. Some rows mark clone size as missing; the rest say once, few, many or name a class of expanded clone.

>.|few|TRBV11-2|TRBJ2-7
CASSLSGMNEQYF
TGTGCCAGCAGCTTGTCAGGGATGAACGAGCAGTACTTC
>TRBD2|.|TRBV6-4|TRBJ2-1
CASSDLGGVNEQFF
TGTGCCAGCAGTGACTTGGGGGGGGTCAATGAGCAGTTCTTC
>.|once|TRBV6-5|TRBJ2-1
CASTRLAGNEQFF
TGTGCCAGCACTCGCCTAGCTGGGAATGAGCAGTTCTTC
>TRBD2|.|TRBV2|TRBJ2-5
CASQRERDYEQHF
TGTGCCAGCCAGCGGGAGAGGGACTACGAGCAGCACTTC
>TRBD1|.|TRBV30|TRBJ1-1
CAWSVGTGAFF
TGTGCCTGGAGTGTAGGGACAGGTGCTTTCTTT
>.|.|TRBV5-1|TRBJ1-3
CASSFDPGAGNTIYF
TGCGCCAGCAGCTTCGACCCAGGGGCTGGAAACACCATATATTTT
>.|.|TRBV4-1|TRBJ2-3
CASSQSGLSATDTQYF
TGCGCCAGCAGCCAATCGGGACTTAGCGCCACAGATACGCAGTATTTT
>.|.|TRBV6-5|TRBJ1-5
CASSLRAAGNQPQHF
TGTGCCAGCAGTTTGCGTGCGGCCGGCAATCAGCCCCAGCATTTT
>.|.|TRBV5-3|TRBJ1-4
CARSIAPRFSNEKLFF
TGTGCCAGAAGCATAGCCCCGCGGTTTTCAAATGAAAAACTGTTTTTT
>.|.|TRBV15|TRBJ2-1
CATSREADSYNEQFF
TGTGCCACCAGCAGAGAGGCGGACTCCTACAATGAGCAGTTCTTC
>.|.|TRBV7-3|TRBJ2-7
CASSLATGTSTYEQYF
TGTGCCAGCAGCTTAGCCACCGGGACTTCAACCTACGAGCAGTACTTC
>.|.|TRBV6-5|TRBJ2-5
CASSYSPRQAETQYF
TGTGCCAGCAGTTACTCGCCGCGACAGGCGGAGACCCAGTACTTC
>TRBD1|.|TRBV30|TRBJ1-1
CAWSLDRERMNTEAFF
TGTGCCTGGAGTCTAGACAGGGAGAGAATGAACACTGAAGCTTTCTTT
>.|.|TRBV19|TRBJ2-4
CASSIRPGVAKNIQYF
TGTGCCAGTAGTATACGTCCGGGAGTAGCCAAAAACATTCAGTACTTC
>.|.|TRBV5-8|TRBJ1-5
CASGPPNGVRPQHF
TGTGCCAGCGGCCCACCGAACGGGGTAAGGCCCCAGCATTTT
>.|.|TRBV7-3|TRBJ1-2
CASGPGGKYGYTF
TGTGCCTCTGGACCGGGGGGCAAATATGGCTACACCTTC
>TRBD1|few|TRBV27|TRBJ2-2
CASSIGTGKSITGELFF
TGTGCCAGCAGTATCGGGACAGGGAAATCTATCACCGGGGAGCTGTTTTTT
>TRBD1|.|TRBV2|TRBJ1-4
CASSGPRGQANEKLFF
TGTGCCAGCAGTGGGCCTCGGGGACAGGCAAATGAAAAACTGTTTTTT
>.|.|TRBV6-5|TRBJ1-5
CASRSTGNSNQPQHF
TGTGCCAGCAGAAGTACAGGGAATAGCAATCAGCCCCAGCATTTT
>.|.|TRBV7-3|TRBJ1-2
CASSSTGIYGYTF
TGTGCCAGCAGCTCTACAGGGATCTATGGCTACACCTTC
>.|.|TRBV7-2|TRBJ2-1
CASSLHRDWEQFF
TGTGCCAGCAGCTTACATCGGGACTGGGAGCAGTTCTTC
>.|.|TRBV6-5|TRBJ2-5
CASRPGTTQETQYF
TGTGCCAGCAGACCCGGGACAACTCAAGAGACCCAGTACTTC
>.|.|TRBV9|TRBJ1-3
CASSDRRTIYF
TGTGCCAGTTCTGACAGAAGGACCATATATTTT
>.|.|TRBV7-9|TRBJ2-7
CASSPGPGEQYF
TGTGCCAGCAGCCCCGGCCCGGGCGAGCAGTACTTC
>.|once|TRBV4-2|TRBJ2-1
CASSQALGGGGHNEQFF
TGTGCCAGCAGCCAAGCATTAGGTGGGGGGGGGCACAATGAGCAGTTCTTC
>.|.|TRBV6-5|TRBJ1-4
CASSPAGFGHEKLFF
TGTGCCAGCAGTCCCGCAGGGTTTGGCCACGAAAAACTGTTTTTT
>.|few|TRBV25-1|TRBJ2-2
CASSALMTGELFF
TGTGCCAGCAGTGCCCTTATGACCGGGGAGCTGTTTTTT
>TRBD1|.|TRBV30|TRBJ1-4
CAWNGGQGATNEKLFF
TGTGCCTGGAATGGCGGACAGGGGGCGACTAATGAAAAACTGTTTTTT
>.|.|TRBV5-4|TRBJ2-5
CASTPMATSEGETQYF
TGTGCCAGCACCCCAATGGCTACTAGTGAAGGAGAGACCCAGTACTTC
>TRBD2|few|TRBV5-1|TRBJ2-7
CASSLSPSGGEMDEQYF
TGCGCCAGCAGTCTATCCCCTAGCGGAGGAGAAATGGACGAGCAGTACTTC
>.|.|TRBV28|TRBJ2-7
CASSSSVPYEQYF
TGTGCCAGCAGTTCCTCAGTTCCCTACGAGCAGTACTTC
>.|.|TRBV19|TRBJ1-3
CASRHTGRSGNTIYF
TGTGCCAGTAGACATACAGGGCGCTCTGGAAACACCATATATTTT
>TRBD1|.|TRBV9|TRBJ1-2
CASSSRTGHNYGYTF
TGTGCCAGCAGTTCGCGGACAGGCCATAACTATGGCTACACCTTC
>.|.|TRBV9|TRBJ1-1
CASSVAGDTEAFF
TGTGCCAGCAGCGTAGCCGGGGATACTGAAGCTTTCTTT
>.|few|TRBV10-1|TRBJ2-3
CASSEDVKGADTQYF
TGCGCCAGCAGTGAGGACGTAAAGGGAGCTGATACGCAGTATTTT
>TRBD1|few|TRBV5-6|TRBJ1-6
CASSTRGDSPLHF
TGTGCCAGCAGCACCAGGGGGGATTCACCCCTCCACTTT
>.|.|TRBV10-2|TRBJ2-2
CASSHAGGSNTGELFF
TGCGCCAGCAGTCATGCTGGGGGGTCGAACACCGGGGAGCTGTTTTTT
>.|.|TRBV28|TRBJ2-7
CASSPGLILFSEQYF
TGTGCCAGCAGTCCCGGACTGATCCTATTTTCCGAGCAGTACTTC
>TRBD1|few|TRBV5-6|TRBJ1-2
CASSLMTGSPSAYTF
TGTGCCAGCAGCCTGATGACAGGGAGCCCTAGCGCCTACACCTTC
>TRBD2|.|TRBV7-2|TRBJ2-3
CASSHLLGRTGGIDTQYF
TGTGCCAGCAGCCATCTTTTGGGTAGGACGGGGGGAATAGATACGCAGTATTTT
>TRBD1|few|TRBV5-5|TRBJ2-7
CASSQDRGVSYEQYF
TGTGCCAGCAGCCAGGACAGGGGAGTATCCTACGAGCAGTACTTC
>.|.|TRBV2|TRBJ1-3
CASRQGSSGNTIYF
TGTGCCAGCAGGCAGGGATCCTCTGGAAACACCATATATTTT
>TRBD2|few|TRBV30|TRBJ2-7
CAWKLAGGGEQYF
TGTGCCTGGAAACTAGCGGGAGGGGGGGAGCAGTACTTC
>.|.|TRBV4-2|TRBJ1-1
CASSLSGVNTEAFF
TGTGCCAGCAGCCTCTCAGGGGTGAACACTGAAGCTTTCTTT
>.|.|TRBV5-1|TRBJ2-7
CASSLGQDEGEQYF
TGCGCCAGCAGCTTGGGGCAGGATGAAGGCGAGCAGTACTTC
>.|.|TRBV9|TRBJ2-3
CASSVGGQSTDTQYF
TGTGCCAGCAGCGTCGGGGGACAGAGCACAGATACGCAGTATTTT